This is a list of T cell receptor beta chains from one sample in a study of CD8+CD57+ T cells in acquired aplastic anemia. TCRdb analysed the reads with MiXCR anew, one entry per CDR3 protein. Of 160,000 or so distinct CDR3 sequences listed, 40% to 60% are singletons. The sequenced material came from sorted CD4+, CD8+, or CD8+CD57+ T cells (not recorded which) from PBMCs. These receptors came from a human donor with aplastic anemia. CDR3s include the opening cysteine and the closing phenylalanine or tryptophan. The order of the fields is J gene, D gene, V gene, clone size, CDR3 protein, CDR3 DNA. The D gene is left open where the match is weak. The size of a clone is reported for some rows only, either as once, few or many, or as a class for expanded clones.

>TRBJ2-7|NA|TRBV29-1|NA
CSVVAAPDSYEQYF
TGCAGCGTTGTCGCGGCCCCGGACTCCTACGAGCAGTACTTC
>TRBJ2-1|NA|TRBV11-1|NA
CASSLDGPRGSYNEQFF
TGTGCCAGCAGCTTAGACGGGCCCCGCGGTAGTTACAATGAGCAGTTCTTC
>TRBJ1-2|TRBD1|TRBV11-2|NA
CASSRSGTGPSGYTF
TGTGCCAGCAGCCGTTCCGGGACAGGGCCGAGTGGCTACACCTTC
>TRBJ2-7|NA|TRBV29-1|NA
CSVEGNAGEQYF
TGCAGCGTTGAAGGAAACGCGGGCGAGCAGTACTTC
>TRBJ1-1|TRBD1|TRBV18|few
CASSSGTGAPNTEAFF
TGTGCCAGCTCATCCGGGACAGGGGCACCGAACACTGAAGCTTTCTTT
>TRBJ2-7|NA|TRBV7-9|many
CASTTDLEGPGLQYF
TGTGCCAGCACTACTGATCTGGAGGGCCCAGGCTTGCAGTACTTC
>TRBJ2-3|NA|TRBV9|many
CASSSSGDSTDTQYF
TGTGCCAGCAGCTCAAGCGGAGATAGCACAGATACGCAGTATTTT
>TRBJ1-1|NA|TRBV5-5|NA
CASSHQGDTEAFF
TGTGCCAGCAGCCACCAGGGTGACACTGAAGCTTTCTTT
>TRBJ2-7|NA|TRBV18|many
CASSPPGQPHEQYF
TGTGCCAGCTCACCACCGGGGCAGCCTCACGAGCAGTACTTC
>TRBJ1-5|NA|TRBV19|many
CASSFGGIKSNQPQHF
TGTGCCAGTAGTTTCGGGGGAATAAAGAGCAATCAGCCCCAGCATTTT
>TRBJ1-5|NA|TRBV7-8|many
CASSHSNQPQHF
TGTGCCAGCAGTCATAGCAATCAGCCCCAGCATTTT
>TRBJ2-5|NA|TRBV24-1|few
CATSDGETQYF
TGTGCCACCAGTGATGGGGAGACCCAGTACTTC
>TRBJ1-2|TRBD1|TRBV24-1|NA
CATSNRQGPNGYTF
TGTGCCACCTCAAACCGACAGGGTCCAAATGGCTACACCTTC
>TRBJ2-1|NA|TRBV29-1|NA
CSVEWSQAGEQFF
TGCAGCGTTGAATGGAGTCAAGCTGGTGAGCAGTTCTTC
>TRBJ1-5|NA|TRBV19|NA
CASSIGGTVNQLQHF
TGTGCCAGTAGTATCGGAGGAACAGTCAATCAGCTCCAGCATTTT
>TRBJ2-7|NA|TRBV27|NA
CASSAYPGPEGYEQYF
TGTGCCAGCAGCGCCTATCCGGGCCCAGAAGGCTACGAGCAGTACTTC
>TRBJ1-1|NA|TRBV19|many
CASSMGPGEAFF
TGTGCCAGTAGTATGGGACCGGGGGAAGCTTTCTTT
>TRBJ2-5|TRBD2|TRBV7-8|NA
CASLSGRGETQYF
TGTGCCAGTCTTTCAGGGAGGGGAGAGACCCAGTACTTC
>TRBJ1-2|NA|TRBV7-9|once
CASRYGDVYGYTF
TGTGCCAGCCGTTACGGGGACGTCTATGGCTACACCTTC
>TRBJ2-5|TRBD1|TRBV9|many
CASSHSRGIAETQYF
TGTGCCAGCAGCCATAGCAGGGGGATCGCAGAGACCCAGTACTTC
>TRBJ2-7|NA|TRBV5-1|many
CASSTFQGYEQYF
TGCGCCAGCAGCACCTTTCAGGGCTACGAGCAGTACTTC
>TRBJ1-3|NA|TRBV28|NA
CASSPSSARYF
TGTGCCAGCAGTCCCAGCTCGGCGCGGTATTTT
>TRBJ2-5|TRBD2|TRBV20-1|few
CSAHLSGGETQYF
TGCAGTGCTCACCTTAGCGGGGGAGAGACCCAGTACTTC
>TRBJ1-2|NA|TRBV2|NA
CASSLTGSSGNTF
TGTGCCAGCAGTCTTACAGGGAGCTCTGGAAACACCTTC
>TRBJ1-2|TRBD1|TRBV11-3|NA
CASSPLPGGNTGYTF
TGTGCCAGCAGCCCTCTACCAGGGGGCAATACTGGCTACACCTTC
>TRBJ2-7|NA|TRBV5-1|few
CASSSGLISNEQYF
TGCGCCAGCAGCTCGGGACTTATTTCCAACGAGCAGTACTTC
>TRBJ1-4|TRBD1|TRBV29-1|NA
CSVGQGAYEKLFF
TGCAGCGTTGGTCAGGGGGCGTACGAAAAACTGTTTTTT
>TRBJ2-1|NA|TRBV7-6|NA
CASSFFQGYYNEQFF
TGTGCCAGCAGTTTTTTTCAGGGATACTACAATGAGCAGTTCTTC
>TRBJ2-1|TRBD2|TRBV30|NA
CALNIGRAGEQLF
TGTGCCCTTAACATCGGGAGGGCCGGCGAGCAGCTCTTC
>TRBJ2-2|NA|TRBV7-8|many
CASSLNIEWISIAELFF
TGTGCCAGCAGCTTGAATATTGAATGGATTTCGATTGCGGAGCTGTTTTTT
>TRBJ1-2|NA|TRBV2|NA
CASSHQYSANYGYTF
TGTGCCAGCAGCCATCAGTACTCAGCTAACTATGGCTACACCTTC
>TRBJ1-5|TRBD1|TRBV24-1|NA
CARTGGQWRNQPQHF
TGTGCCAGGACAGGGGGCCAGTGGCGCAATCAGCCCCAGCATTTT
>TRBJ1-1|NA|TRBV24-1|NA
CASRGGANTEAFF
TGTGCCTCCCGCGGCGGGGCGAACACTGAAGCTTTCTTT
>TRBJ1-1|NA|TRBV2|NA
CASSLQGRNTEAFF
TGTGCCAGCAGTCTCCAGGGCCGTAACACTGAAGCTTTCTTT
>TRBJ2-7|NA|TRBV7-3|many
CASSVGGFSYEQYF
TGTGCCAGCAGTGTCGGCGGGTTCTCCTACGAGCAGTACTTC
>TRBJ2-1|TRBD1|TRBV4-1|many
CASSRPEDRIDEQFF
TGCGCCAGCAGCCGCCCAGAGGACAGGATAGATGAGCAGTTCTTC
>TRBJ1-1|NA|TRBV5-1|NA
CASSGDGENGEAFF
TGCGCCAGCAGCGGTGACGGGGAGAATGGTGAAGCTTTCTTT
>TRBJ2-2|NA|TRBV10-1|NA
CASSERAPYTGELFF
TGCGCCAGCAGTGAACGGGCCCCGTACACCGGGGAGCTGTTTTTT
>TRBJ1-1|NA|TRBV19|few
CASSFRQEVNTEAFF
TGTGCCAGTAGTTTCCGACAGGAGGTGAACACTGAAGCTTTCTTT
>TRBJ1-1|NA|TRBV6-4|NA
CAISVREKTEAFF
TGTGCCATCAGTGTCCGGGAAAAGACTGAAGCTTTCTTT
>TRBJ1-1|TRBD1|TRBV10-2|NA
CASTEGQGAEAFF
TGCGCCAGCACCGAAGGGCAGGGGGCTGAAGCTTTCTTT
>TRBJ1-3|NA|TRBV15|NA
CATSRDSPTSGNTIYF
TGTGCCACCAGCAGAGATAGCCCCACGTCTGGAAACACCATATATTTT
>TRBJ2-1|NA|TRBV7-6|NA
CASSLEHLSYNEQFF
TGTGCCAGCAGCTTAGAACACCTCTCCTACAATGAGCAGTTCTTC
>TRBJ2-5|TRBD2|TRBV4-1|NA
CASSQGLASETQYF
TGCGCCAGCAGCCAAGGACTAGCTTCAGAGACCCAGTACTTC
>TRBJ2-5|TRBD2|TRBV14|few
CASSQSPGGLAAF
TGTGCCAGCAGCCAATCACCCGGGGGACTAGCGGCCTTC
>TRBJ1-6|NA|TRBV2|few
CASSEEGQGDSPLHF
TGTGCCAGCAGTGAAGAAGGCCAGGGCGACTCACCCCTCCACTTT
>TRBJ1-2|NA|TRBV24-1|NA
CATSDPMRANYGYTF
TGCGCCACCAGTGATCCGATGAGAGCGAACTATGGCTACACCTTC
>TRBJ2-4|TRBD1|TRBV19|NA
CASSGDSKNIQYF
TGTGCCAGCTCAGGGGACAGCAAAAACATTCAGTACTTC
>TRBJ2-1|TRBD2|TRBV7-3|many
CASRLAGGGEQFF
TGTGCCAGCAGACTAGCGGGAGGAGGTGAGCAGTTCTTC
>TRBJ2-7|NA|TRBV9|NA
CASGGASDSEQYF
TGTGCCAGCGGAGGAGCCAGTGACAGCGAGCAGTACTTC
>TRBJ2-5|NA|TRBV29-1|NA
CSVAGAMGTQYF
TGCAGCGTTGCTGGGGCCATGGGGACCCAGTACTTC